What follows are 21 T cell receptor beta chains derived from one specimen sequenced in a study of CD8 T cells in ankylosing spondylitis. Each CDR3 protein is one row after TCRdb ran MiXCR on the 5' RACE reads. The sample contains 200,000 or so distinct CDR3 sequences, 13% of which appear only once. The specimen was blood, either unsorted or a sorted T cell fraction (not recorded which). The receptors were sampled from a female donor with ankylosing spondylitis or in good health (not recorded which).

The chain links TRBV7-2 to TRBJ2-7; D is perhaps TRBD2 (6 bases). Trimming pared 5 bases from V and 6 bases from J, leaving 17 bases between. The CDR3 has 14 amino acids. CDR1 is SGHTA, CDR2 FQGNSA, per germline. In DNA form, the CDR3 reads TGTGCCAGCAGCCCCAGGGACCCGGGAGTCGAGCAGTACTTC. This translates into CASSPRDPGVEQYF. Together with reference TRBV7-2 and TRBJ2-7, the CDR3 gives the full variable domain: GAGVSQSPSNKVTEKGKDVELRCDPISGHTALYWYRQSLGQGLEFLIYFQGNSAPDKSGLPSDRFSAERTGGSVSTLTIQRTQQEDSAVYLCASSPRDPGVEQYFGPGTRLTVT.

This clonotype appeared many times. CDR3: CSVTPPIVRGGTQETQYF. Here the CDR3 DNA reads TGCAGCGTCACCCCCCCTATTGTTCGCGGGGGGACCCAAGAGACCCAGTACTTC. This sequence joins TRBV29-1 and TRBJ2-5; 8 bases fit TRBD2. Looked up from germline, CDR1 is SQVTM and CDR2 is ANQGSEA. The CDR3 extends over 18 amino acids. J lost 1 base, V lost 6 bases, and 19 bases had no gene match. Combining the CDR3 with reference TRBV29-1 and TRBJ2-5 gives the whole variable domain SAVISQKPSRDICQRGTSLTIQCQVDSQVTMMFWYRQQPGQSLTLIATANQGSEATYESGFVIDKFPISRPNLTFSTLTVSNMSPEDSSIYLCSVTPPIVRGGTQETQYFGPGTRLLVL.

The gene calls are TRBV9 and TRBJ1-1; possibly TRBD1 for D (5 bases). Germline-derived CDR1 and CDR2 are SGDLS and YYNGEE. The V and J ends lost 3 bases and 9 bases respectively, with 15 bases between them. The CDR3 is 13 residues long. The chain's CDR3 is CASSAGGGVQAFF. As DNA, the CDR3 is TGTGCCAGCAGCGCGGGGGGTGGGGTCCAAGCTTTCTTT.

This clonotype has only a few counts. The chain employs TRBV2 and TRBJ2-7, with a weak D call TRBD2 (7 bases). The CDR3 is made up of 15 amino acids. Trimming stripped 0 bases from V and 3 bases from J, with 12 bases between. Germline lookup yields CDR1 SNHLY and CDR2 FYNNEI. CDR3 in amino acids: CASSEARRGHYEQYF. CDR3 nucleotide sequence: TGTGCCAGCAGTGAAGCAAGGCGGGGGCACTACGAGCAGTACTTC.

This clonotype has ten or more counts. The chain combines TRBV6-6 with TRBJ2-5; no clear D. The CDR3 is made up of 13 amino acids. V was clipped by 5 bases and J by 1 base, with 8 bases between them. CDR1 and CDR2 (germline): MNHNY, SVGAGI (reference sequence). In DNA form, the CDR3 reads TGTGCCAGCAGTCTCTCCACCCAAGAGACCCAGTACTTC. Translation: CASSLSTQETQYF.

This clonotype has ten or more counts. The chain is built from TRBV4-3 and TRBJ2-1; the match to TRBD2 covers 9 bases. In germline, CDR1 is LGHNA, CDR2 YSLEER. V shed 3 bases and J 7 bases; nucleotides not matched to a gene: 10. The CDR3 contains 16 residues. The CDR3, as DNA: TGCGCCAGCAGCCAGTACATAGCGGGAGTGGAAAATGAGCAGTTCTTC. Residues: CASSQYIAGVENEQFF.

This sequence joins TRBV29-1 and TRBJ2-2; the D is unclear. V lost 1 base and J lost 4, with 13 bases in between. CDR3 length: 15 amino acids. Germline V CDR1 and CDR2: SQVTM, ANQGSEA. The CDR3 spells CSVEVIVGVTGELFF. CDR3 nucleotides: TGCAGCGTTGAAGTAATTGTTGGAGTCACCGGGGAGCTGTTTTTT.

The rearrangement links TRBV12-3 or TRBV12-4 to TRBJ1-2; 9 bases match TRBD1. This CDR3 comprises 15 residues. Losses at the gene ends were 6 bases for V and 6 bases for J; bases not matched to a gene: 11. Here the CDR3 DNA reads TGTGCCAGCAGCTTCACCGGGACAGGGTACAATGGCTACACCTTC. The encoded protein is CASSFTGTGYNGYTF.

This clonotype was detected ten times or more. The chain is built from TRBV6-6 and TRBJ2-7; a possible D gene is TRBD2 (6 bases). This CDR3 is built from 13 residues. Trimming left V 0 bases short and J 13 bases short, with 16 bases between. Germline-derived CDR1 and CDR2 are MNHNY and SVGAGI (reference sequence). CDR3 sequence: CASSYSGTAFFYF. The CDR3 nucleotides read TGTGCCAGCAGTTACTCGGGGACTGCTTTTTTCTACTTC.

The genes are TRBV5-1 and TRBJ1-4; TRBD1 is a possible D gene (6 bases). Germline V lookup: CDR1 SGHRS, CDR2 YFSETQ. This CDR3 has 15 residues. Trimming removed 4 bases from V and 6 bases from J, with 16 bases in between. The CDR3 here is CASSTPGARDEKLFF. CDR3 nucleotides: TGCGCCAGCAGCACCCCAGGGGCTCGGGATGAAAAACTGTTTTTT.

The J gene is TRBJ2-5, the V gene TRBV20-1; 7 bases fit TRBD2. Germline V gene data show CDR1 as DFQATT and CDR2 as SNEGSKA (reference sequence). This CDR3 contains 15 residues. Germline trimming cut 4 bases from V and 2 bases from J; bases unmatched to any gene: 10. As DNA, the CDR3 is TGCAGTGCTACCCGCACGGGAGGAGGGCAAGAGACCCAGTACTTC. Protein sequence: CSATRTGGGQETQYF.

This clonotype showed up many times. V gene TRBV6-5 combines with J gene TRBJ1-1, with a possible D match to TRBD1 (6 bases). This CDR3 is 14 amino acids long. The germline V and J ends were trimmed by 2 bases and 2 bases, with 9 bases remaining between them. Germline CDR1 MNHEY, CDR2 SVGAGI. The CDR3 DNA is TGTGCCAGCAGTTACGGGGGCCTAAACACTGAAGCTTTCTTT. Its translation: CASSYGGLNTEAFF.

The DNA of the CDR3 is TGTGCCAGCAGCTTTGGTCCAGCGGTAGGTGAGCAGTTCTTC. Residues: CASSFGPAVGEQFF. The chain employs TRBV7-3 and TRBJ2-1; tentatively, D is TRBD2 (5 bases). The CDR3 sequence is 14 residues long. Trimming cost V 3 bases and J 9 bases, with 15 bases left between them. Germline values: CDR1 SGHTA, CDR2 FQGTGA.

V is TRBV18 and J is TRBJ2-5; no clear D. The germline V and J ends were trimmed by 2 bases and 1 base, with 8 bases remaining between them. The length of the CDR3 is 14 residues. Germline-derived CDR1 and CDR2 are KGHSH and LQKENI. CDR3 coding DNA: TGTGCCAGCTCACCAGTCAGTTCCCAAGAGACCCAGTACTTC. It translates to CASSPVSSQETQYF.

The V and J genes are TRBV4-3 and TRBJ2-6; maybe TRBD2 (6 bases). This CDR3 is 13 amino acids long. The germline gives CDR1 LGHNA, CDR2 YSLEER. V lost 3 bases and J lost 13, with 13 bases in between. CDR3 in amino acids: CASSQDAGRVLTF. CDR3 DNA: TGCGCCAGCAGCCAGGATGCGGGGAGGGTCCTGACTTTC.

The CDR3 bases are TGTGCCAGCAGCTTAACGGGGGACAGCTCTGGGGCCAACGTCCTGACTTTC. The encoded protein is CASSLTGDSSGANVLTF. J is TRBJ2-6 and V is TRBV7-3, with TRBD1 identical over 7 bases. Germline-derived CDR1 and CDR2 are SGHTA and FQGTGA. The V and J ends lost 0 bases and 0 bases, in that order; junction bases with no gene match: 2. The CDR3 spans 17 residues. Together with reference TRBV7-3 and TRBJ2-6, the CDR3 gives the full variable domain: GAGVSQTPSNKVTEKGKYVELRCDPISGHTALYWYRQSLGQGPEFLIYFQGTGAADDSGLPNDRFFAVRPEGSVSTLKIQRTERGDSAVYLCASSLTGDSSGANVLTFGAGSRLTVL.

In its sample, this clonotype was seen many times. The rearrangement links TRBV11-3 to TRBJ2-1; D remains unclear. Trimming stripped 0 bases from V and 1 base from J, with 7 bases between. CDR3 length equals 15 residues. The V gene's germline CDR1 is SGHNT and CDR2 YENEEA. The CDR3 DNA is TGTGCCAGCAGCTTAGATGCTGGTTCCTACAATGAGCAGTTCTTC. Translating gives CASSLDAGSYNEQFF.

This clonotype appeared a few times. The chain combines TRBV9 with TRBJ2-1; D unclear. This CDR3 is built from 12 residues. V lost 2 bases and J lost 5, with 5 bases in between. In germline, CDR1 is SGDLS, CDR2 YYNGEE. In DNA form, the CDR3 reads TGTGCCAGCAGCGTGAGGAACAATGAGCAGTTCTTC. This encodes CASSVRNNEQFF.

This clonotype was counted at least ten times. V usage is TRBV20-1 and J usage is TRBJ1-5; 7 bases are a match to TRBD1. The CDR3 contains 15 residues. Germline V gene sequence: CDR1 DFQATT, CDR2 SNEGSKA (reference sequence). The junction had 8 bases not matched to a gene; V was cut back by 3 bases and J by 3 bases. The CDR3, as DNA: TGCAGTGCTAGTCTCAGGGGGTTGGACAATCAGCCCCAGCATTTT. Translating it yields CSASLRGLDNQPQHF.

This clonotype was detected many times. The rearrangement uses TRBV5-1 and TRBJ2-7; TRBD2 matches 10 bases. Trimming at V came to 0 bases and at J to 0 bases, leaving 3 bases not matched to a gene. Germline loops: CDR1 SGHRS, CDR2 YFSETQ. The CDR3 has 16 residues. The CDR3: CASSLAGTSVSYEQYF. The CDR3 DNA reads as TGCGCCAGCAGCTTGGCCGGGACTAGCGTCTCCTACGAGCAGTACTTC.

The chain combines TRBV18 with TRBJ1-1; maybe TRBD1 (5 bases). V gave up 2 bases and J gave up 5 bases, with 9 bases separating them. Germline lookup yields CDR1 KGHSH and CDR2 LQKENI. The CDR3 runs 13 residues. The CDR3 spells CASSPGAETEAFF. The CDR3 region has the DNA TGTGCCAGCTCACCAGGGGCGGAAACTGAAGCTTTCTTT.